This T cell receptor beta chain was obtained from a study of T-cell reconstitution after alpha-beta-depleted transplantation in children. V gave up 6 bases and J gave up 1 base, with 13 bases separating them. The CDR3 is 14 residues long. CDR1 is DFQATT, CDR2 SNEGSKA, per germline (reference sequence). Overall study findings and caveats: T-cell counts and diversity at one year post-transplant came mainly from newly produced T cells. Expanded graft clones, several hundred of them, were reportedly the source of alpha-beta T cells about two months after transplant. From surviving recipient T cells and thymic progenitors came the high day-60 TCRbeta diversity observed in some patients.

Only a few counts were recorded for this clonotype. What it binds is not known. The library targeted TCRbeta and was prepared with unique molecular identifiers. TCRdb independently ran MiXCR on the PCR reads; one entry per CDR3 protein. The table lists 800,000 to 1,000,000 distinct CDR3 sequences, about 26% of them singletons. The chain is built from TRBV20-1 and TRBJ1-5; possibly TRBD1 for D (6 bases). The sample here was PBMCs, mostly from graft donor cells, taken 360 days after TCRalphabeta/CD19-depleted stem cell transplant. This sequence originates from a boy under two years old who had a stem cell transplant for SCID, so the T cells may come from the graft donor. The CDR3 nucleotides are TGCAGTGCAGGGGGGGCCGCGAGCAATCAGCCCCAGCATTTT. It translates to CSAGGAASNQPQHF.